This TCR beta chain appears in the sequencing data of a study of CD8 T cells in ankylosing spondylitis. Each CDR3 protein is one row after TCRdb ran MiXCR on the 5' RACE reads. The sample shows about 30,000 distinct CDR3 sequences, over 12% of them seen only once. The receptor was derived from a male donor with ankylosing spondylitis or in good health (not recorded which). Input material: blood.

The CDR3 here is CSARDHQGYSEKLFF. The CDR3 nucleotides are TGCAGTGCTAGAGATCACCAGGGCTATAGTGAAAAACTGTTTTTT. The chain combines TRBV20-1 with TRBJ1-4; perhaps TRBD1 as D (5 bases). V was trimmed by 0 bases and J by 7 bases, leaving 15 bases between them. The CDR3 is 15 amino acids. Germline V gene sequence: CDR1 DFQATT, CDR2 SNEGSKA (reference sequence).